Here is one T cell receptor (beta chain) with its context. The antigen remains undetermined. V shed 4 bases and J shed 4 bases, with 10 bases lying between them. CDR3 size: 14 residues. CDR1 SGHAT and CDR2 FQNNGV come from the germline V gene. This sample stems from a study of long-term antiretroviral therapy in people with HIV. Study background: Sampling started about a decade before the 2015 immediate-ART recommendation.

Points from the study as a whole: Control repertoires displayed wider CDR3 length ranges than the HIV repertoires. Post-ART samples showed increased diversity that remained below transplant donor control levels. Older ART regimens may have been in use when blood was drawn between about 2003 and 2017.

Investigators performed immunoSEQ version v3.0 at survey level. Only in-frame clones appear in the TCRdb table, and some are missing; sequencing was by immunoSEQ multiplex PCR. This table holds 20,000 to 30,000 clones, roughly 79% found once. The TCR originated in a young woman with HIV. The chain uses TRBV11-2 and TRBJ2-2, with D perhaps TRBD1 (5 bases). Sequencing was performed on unsorted PBMCs, taken at the start of antiretroviral therapy, before treatment. Written as DNA, the CDR3 is TGTGCCAGCAGCTCAGGGATTCGCACCGGGGAGCTGTTTTTT. It translates to CASSSGIRTGELFF. Full variable domain (rest looked up from reference TRBV11-2 and TRBJ2-2): EAGVAQSPRYKIIEKRQSVAFWCNPISGHATLYWYQQILGQGPKLLIQFQNNGVVDDSQLPKDRFSAERLKGVDSTLKIQPAKLEDSAVYLCASSSGIRTGELFFGEGSRLTVL.